This T cell receptor (beta chain) was documented in a study of yellow fever vaccine responses in identical twins. Findings and caveats of the study: After vaccination, twins' T cell response reportedly seemed partly convergent, partly personalized.

The ends were cut back, 2 bases at V and 8 bases at J, with 13 bases in the middle. This CDR3 spans 14 amino acids. For this clonotype: Its antigen is still unknown.

A single record per CDR3 protein comes from TCRdb applying MiXCR to the RT-PCR reads. Among nearly 11,000 distinct CDR3 sequences listed, approximately 80% were seen once. Sample: T cells from blood (PBMCs), unsorted or a sorted subset (not recorded which), taken before or after yellow fever vaccination (not recorded which). This clonotype was obtained from a woman between 18 and 29 years old who received the yellow fever vaccine. The chain employs TRBV12-3 or TRBV12-4 and TRBJ2-1; the D gene could be TRBD1 or TRBD2 (5 bases each). CDR3 coding DNA: TGTGCCAGCAGTTTATTATCTCTGGGGGATGAGCAGTTCTTC. Translated, it gives CASSLLSLGDEQFF.